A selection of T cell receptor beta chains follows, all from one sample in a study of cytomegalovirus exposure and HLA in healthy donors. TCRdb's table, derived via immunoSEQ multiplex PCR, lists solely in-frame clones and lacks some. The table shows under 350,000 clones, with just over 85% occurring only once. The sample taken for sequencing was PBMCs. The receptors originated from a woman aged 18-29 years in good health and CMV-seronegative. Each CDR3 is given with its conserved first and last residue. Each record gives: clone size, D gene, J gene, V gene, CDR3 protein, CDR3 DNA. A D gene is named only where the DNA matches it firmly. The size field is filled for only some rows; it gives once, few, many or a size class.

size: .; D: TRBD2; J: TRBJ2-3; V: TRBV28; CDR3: CASSSDGGDGTDTQYF; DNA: TGTGCCAGCAGTTCTGACGGGGGGGACGGCACAGATACGCAGTATTTT
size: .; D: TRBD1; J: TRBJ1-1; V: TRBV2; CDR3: CASIQTGIGNTEAFF; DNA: TGTGCCAGCATTCAGACAGGGATAGGAAACACTGAAGCTTTCTTT
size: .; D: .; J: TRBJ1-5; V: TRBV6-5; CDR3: CASSYSSGGNQPQHF; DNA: TGTGCCAGCAGTTACTCCTCGGGGGGTAATCAGCCCCAGCATTTT
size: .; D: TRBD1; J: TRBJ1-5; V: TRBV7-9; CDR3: CASSHAGGTENQPQHF; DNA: TGTGCCAGCAGCCACGCGGGCGGGACAGAGAATCAGCCCCAGCATTTT
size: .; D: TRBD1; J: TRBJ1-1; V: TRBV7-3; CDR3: CASSLDRGAEAFF; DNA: TGTGCCAGCAGCTTAGACAGGGGCGCTGAAGCTTTCTTT
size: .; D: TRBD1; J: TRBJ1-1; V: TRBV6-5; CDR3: CASSYPGQGQAFF; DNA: TGTGCCAGCAGTTACCCCGGACAGGGCCAAGCTTTCTTT
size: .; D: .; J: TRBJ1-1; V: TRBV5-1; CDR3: CASQRRGPGNTEAFF; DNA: TGCGCCAGCCAACGGCGGGGGCCGGGGAACACTGAAGCTTTCTTT
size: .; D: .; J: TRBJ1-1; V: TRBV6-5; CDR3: CASSYVGGDTEAFF; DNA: TGTGCCAGCAGTTACGTAGGGGGGGATACTGAAGCTTTCTTT
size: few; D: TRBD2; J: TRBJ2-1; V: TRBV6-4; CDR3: CASSLTSGSINEQFF; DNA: TGTGCCAGCAGCCTCACTAGCGGGAGTATCAATGAGCAGTTCTTC
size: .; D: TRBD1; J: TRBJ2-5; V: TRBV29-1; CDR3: CSAAGTGETQYF; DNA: TGCAGCGCCGCCGGGACAGGCGAGACCCAGTACTTC
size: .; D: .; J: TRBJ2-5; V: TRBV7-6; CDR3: CASSLAGDLETQYF; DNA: TGTGCCAGCAGCTTAGCCGGGGATTTGGAGACCCAGTACTTC
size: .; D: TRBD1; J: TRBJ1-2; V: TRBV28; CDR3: CASSFSTGVGGYTF; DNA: TGTGCCAGCAGTTTCTCAACAGGGGTCGGTGGCTACACCTTC
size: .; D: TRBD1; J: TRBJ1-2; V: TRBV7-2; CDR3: CASSFYLGQGAMNYGYTF; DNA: TGTGCCAGCAGCTTCTACCTTGGACAGGGGGCGATGAACTATGGCTACACCTTC
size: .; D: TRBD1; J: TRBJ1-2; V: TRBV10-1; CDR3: CASSGQGSRGYTF; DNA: TGCGCCAGCAGCGGACAGGGATCGCGTGGCTACACCTTC
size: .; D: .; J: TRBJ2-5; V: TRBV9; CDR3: CASSASPTRQETQYF; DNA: TGTGCCAGCAGCGCTAGCCCGACCCGCCAAGAGACCCAGTACTTC
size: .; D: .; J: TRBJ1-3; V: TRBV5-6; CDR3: CASSLDIGNTIYF; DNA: TGTGCCAGCAGCTTGGACATTGGAAACACCATATATTTT
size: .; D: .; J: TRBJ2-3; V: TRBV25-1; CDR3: CASSGFPGLGTDTQYF; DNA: TGTGCCAGCAGTGGGTTCCCGGGACTTGGCACAGATACGCAGTATTTT
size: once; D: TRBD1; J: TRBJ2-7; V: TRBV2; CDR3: CASSAGQSFYEQYF; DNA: TGTGCCAGCAGTGCGGGACAGAGTTTTTACGAGCAGTACTTC
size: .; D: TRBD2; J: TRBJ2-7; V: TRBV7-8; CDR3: CASSLKGLAGASYEQYF; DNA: TGTGCCAGCAGCTTAAAAGGACTAGCGGGTGCTTCCTACGAGCAGTACTTC
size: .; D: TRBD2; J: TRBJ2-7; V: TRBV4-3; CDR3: CASSQWEGAGSYEQYF; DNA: TGCGCCAGCAGCCAATGGGAGGGCGCCGGTTCCTACGAGCAGTACTTC